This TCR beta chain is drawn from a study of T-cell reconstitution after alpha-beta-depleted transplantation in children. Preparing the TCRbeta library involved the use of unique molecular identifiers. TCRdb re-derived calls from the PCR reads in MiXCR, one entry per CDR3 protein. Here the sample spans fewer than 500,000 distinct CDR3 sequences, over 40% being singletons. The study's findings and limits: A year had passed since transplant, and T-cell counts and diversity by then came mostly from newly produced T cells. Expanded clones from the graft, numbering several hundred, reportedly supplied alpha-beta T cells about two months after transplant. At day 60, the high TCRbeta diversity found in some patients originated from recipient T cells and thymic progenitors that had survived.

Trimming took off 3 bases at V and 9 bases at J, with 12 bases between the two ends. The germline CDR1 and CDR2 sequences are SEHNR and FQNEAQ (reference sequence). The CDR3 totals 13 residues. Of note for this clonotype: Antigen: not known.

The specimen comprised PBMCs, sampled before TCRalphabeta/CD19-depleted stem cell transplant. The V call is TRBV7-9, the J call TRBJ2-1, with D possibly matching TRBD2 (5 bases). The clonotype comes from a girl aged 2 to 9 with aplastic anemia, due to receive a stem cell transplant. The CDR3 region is CASSFSSGSEQFF. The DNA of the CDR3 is TGTGCCAGCAGCTTTTCGTCGGGAAGTGAGCAGTTCTTC.